This T cell receptor (beta chain) was captured in a study of T cells in Graves' hyperthyroidism and ophthalmopathy. The CDR3 is made up of 14 amino acids. V was clipped by 4 bases and J by 4 bases, with 13 bases between them. Germline V gene data show CDR1 as SGHTA and CDR2 as FQGNSA. Ten or more counts support this clonotype. The definition of stable Graves' hyperthyroidism was no ophthalmopathy progression within 18 months. Newly diagnosed hyperthyroidism, duration under 2 months, in patients aged 18 to 65. It was RNA transcripts that yielded the amplified TCR beta CDR3 regions. TCR CDR3 regions were first amplified by RT-PCR with HTBI primers. A single record per CDR3 protein comes from TCRdb applying MiXCR to the multiplex PCR reads. The sample has roughly 700,000 distinct CDR3 sequences, 15% to 20% seen once.

The receptor was isolated from a man between 50 and 59 years old with Graves' hyperthyroidism. The sample comprised blood. The chain uses TRBV7-2 and TRBJ2-5; D may be TRBD1 (7 bases). For the CDR3, the DNA is TGTGCCAGCAGCTCAGACAGGGAGGTAGAGACCCAGTACTTC. Amino acid sequence: CASSSDREVETQYF.